This T cell receptor beta chain was profiled in a study of T cells after yellow fever vaccination. Study results and limitations: The booster saw the reappearance of most primary-vaccination clones (approximately 97% CD4, about 90% CD8). Among all clonotypes, a small share was observed in both CD4 and CD8 compartments. Contamination by abundant bulk-population clonotypes could be present in FACS-sorted repertoires.

5'RACE template switching produced TCR cDNA carrying a universal primer site and UMIs. MiXCR was run by TCRdb on the 5' RACE reads, yielding one entry per CDR3 protein. The sample consists of 150,000 to 200,000 distinct CDR3 sequences, 6% to 7.5% of them appearing once. The CDR3 is 14 residues long. J gave up 10 bases and V 0 bases, and 6 bases lay outside the gene matches. Per germline, CDR1 LNHNV and CDR2 YYDKDF (reference sequence). This clonotype occurred many times. Its antigen is still unknown. Material: CD4+ T cells sorted from PBMCs, obtained roughly 5 days after the first yellow fever vaccination. This receptor was taken from a man aged 18 to 35 who received the YFV17D yellow fever vaccine. The chain has TRBV15 and TRBJ2-1; 7 positions agree with TRBD2. The CDR3 spells CATSRDRGVGEQFF. The CDR3 coding sequence is TGTGCCACCAGCAGAGATCGGGGGGTTGGCGAGCAGTTCTTC. The variable domain in full, completed from reference TRBV15 and TRBJ2-1, reads DAMVIQNPRYQVTQFGKPVTLSCSQTLNHNVMYWYQQKSSQAPKLLFHYYDKDFNNEADTPDNFQSRRPNTSFCFLDIRSPGLGDTAMYLCATSRDRGVGEQFFGPGTRLTVL.